Listed here are 14 T cell receptor beta chains from one sample, sequenced in a study of cytomegalovirus exposure and HLA in healthy donors. Amplification used 60 Vbeta primers and 13 Jbeta primers. Method: immunoSEQ multiplex PCR; TCRdb's copy keeps in-frame clones and lacks some. The table lists 150,000 to 200,000 clones, almost 80% of them singletons. The sequencing input was PBMCs. Receptor source: a young man in good health and CMV-seronegative.

The chain combines TRBV7-3 with TRBJ2-2, with TRBD2 identical over 11 bases. Unmatched junction bases numbered 10, after V lost 4 bases and J lost 6 bases. This CDR3 contains 17 residues. Germline V gene data show CDR1 as SGHTA and CDR2 as FQGTGA. The chain's CDR3 is CASSSVGLAEQSGELFF. For the CDR3, the DNA is TGTGCCAGCAGCTCGGTGGGACTAGCGGAGCAATCCGGGGAGCTGTTTTTT.

This clone occurred once. The chain recombines TRBV4-1 with TRBJ2-7; 8 bases align to TRBD2. Germline V CDR1 and CDR2: MGHRA, YSYEKL. The CDR3 loop spans 15 amino acids. Losses at the gene ends were 4 bases for V and 0 bases for J; bases not matched to a gene: 5. CDR3 sequence (DNA): TGCGCCAGCAGCCGGACTAGCCGAGACTCCTACGAGCAGTACTTC. Amino acids: CASSRTSRDSYEQYF.

A single count supports this clone. The V gene is TRBV28, the J gene TRBJ1-6; 10 bases fit TRBD1. This CDR3 comprises 14 residues. Losses at the gene ends were 5 bases for V and 15 bases for J; bases not matched to a gene: 10. Germline loops: CDR1 MDHEN, CDR2 SYDVKM. CDR3 region: CASSEGQGPRRLHF. The CDR3 DNA reads as TGTGCCAGCAGTGAGGGACAGGGGCCACGTCGCCTCCACTTT.

The chain recombines TRBV5-1 with TRBJ2-1; 11 bases agree with TRBD2. V shed 5 bases and J 2 bases; nucleotides not matched to a gene: 6. The CDR3 is 16 residues long. Germline V lookup: CDR1 SGHRS, CDR2 YFSETQ. CDR3: CASSWPSGGTYNEQFF. CDR3 DNA: TGCGCCAGCAGTTGGCCTAGCGGGGGGACCTACAATGAGCAGTTCTTC.

The chain uses TRBV5-4 and TRBJ1-6; 8 bases are shared with TRBD1. J was trimmed by 5 bases and V by 5 bases; bases with no gene match: 9. This CDR3 contains 16 residues. Germline V gene lookup returns CDR1 SGHNT and CDR2 YYREEE (reference sequence). The CDR3 DNA is TGTGCCAGCAGTCGACAGGGGAGTGGGAATAATTCACCCCTCCACTTT. Protein: CASSRQGSGNNSPLHF.

The rearrangement links TRBV12-5 to TRBJ1-1; 10 bases match TRBD1. V trimming: 4 bases; J trimming: 8 bases; junction bases outside the gene matches: 13. Germline-derived CDR1 and CDR2 are LGHNT and FRNRAP. There are 16 residues in the CDR3. Written as DNA, the CDR3 is TGTGCTAGTGGTTCAATCAATCCGGGACAGGGGTGGGAAGCTTTCTTT. It encodes CASGSINPGQGWEAFF.

The rearrangement joins TRBV4-3 to TRBJ2-2; D is perhaps TRBD2 (5 bases). V was cut by 8 bases and J by 4 bases, with 17 bases left in between. Looked up from germline, CDR1 is LGHNA and CDR2 is YSLEER. The CDR3 spans 15 residues. CDR3 sequence: CASSSTSGATGELFF. The CDR3 bases are TGCGCCAGCTCTTCTACAAGCGGAGCCACCGGGGAGCTGTTTTTT.

The chain is built from TRBV18 and TRBJ1-1; 8 bases are shared with TRBD1. The germline CDR1 and CDR2 sequences are KGHSH and LQKENI. The trim removed 3 bases at V and 3 bases at J, leaving 12 bases unmatched. This CDR3 contains 17 residues. The CDR3 bases are TGTGCCAGCTCACCGAGTGCGACAGGGGAACTACACACTGAAGCTTTCTTT. Translating gives CASSPSATGELHTEAFF.

This clone has only one observation. The rearrangement uses TRBV9 and TRBJ1-2; D gene unclear. There are 15 residues in the CDR3. Trimming cost V 2 bases and J 0 bases, with 11 bases left between them. Germline V CDR1 and CDR2: SGDLS, YYNGEE. This CDR3 reads CASSVTGLSNYGYTF. The CDR3 nucleotides read TGTGCCAGCAGCGTGACTGGACTATCTAACTATGGCTACACCTTC.

The chain recombines TRBV11-2 with TRBJ2-1; no definite D call. Trimming removed 2 bases at V and 8 bases at J, with 4 bases between. CDR1 SGHAT and CDR2 FQNNGV come from the germline V gene. The CDR3 totals 11 residues. CDR3 in DNA: TGTGCCAGCAGCTTAAGCGATGAGCAGTTCTTC. Translation: CASSLSDEQFF.

V usage is TRBV18 and J usage is TRBJ1-2, with D perhaps TRBD1 (5 bases). Germline CDR1 KGHSH, CDR2 LQKENI. CDR3 length equals 14 residues. Trimming removed 3 bases at V and 5 bases at J, with 13 bases between. CDR3 DNA: TGTGCCAGCTCACCGGAGTTGGGACTATATGGCTACACCTTC. Encoded protein: CASSPELGLYGYTF.

The V gene is TRBV27, the J gene TRBJ2-1; D remains unclear. V gave up 1 base and J gave up 8 bases, with 3 bases separating them. Germline V gene data show CDR1 as MNHEY and CDR2 as SMNVEV (reference sequence). CDR3 length: 11 amino acids. CDR3 protein: CASSLFDEQFF. Written as DNA, the CDR3 is TGTGCCAGCAGTTTATTCGATGAGCAGTTCTTC.

The chain uses TRBV4-3 and TRBJ1-1, with TRBD1 as a possible D gene (5 bases). The CDR3 is 14 amino acids. The germline gives CDR1 LGHNA, CDR2 YSLEER. The V and J ends lost 0 bases and 4 bases respectively, with 9 bases between them. In nucleotides, the CDR3 is TGCGCCAGCAGCCAAGATAAAGGGGCCACTGAAGCTTTCTTT. This sequence encodes CASSQDKGATEAFF.

The chain carries TRBV10-1 and TRBJ1-5, with TRBD1 matching over 8 bases. The CDR3 totals 15 residues. Trimming took 7 bases from V and 4 from J; bases not matched to a gene: 9. Per the germline V gene, CDR1 is WNHNN and CDR2 is SYGVQD (reference sequence). This chain's CDR3 is CASINGQGGNQPQHF. The DNA of the CDR3 is TGCGCCAGCATCAACGGACAGGGCGGAAATCAGCCCCAGCATTTT.